The 8 T cell receptor beta chains below come from one sample, sequenced in a study of blood T cell repertoires in COVID-19. Produced via immunoSEQ multiplex PCR; TCRdb's table is partial and in-frame only. The profile shows more than 200,000 clones, almost 90% of them singletons. Sequencing input: peripheral blood. The receptors were sampled from a man older than 75 with acute or convalescent COVID-19.

Only a few counts were recorded for this clone. J is TRBJ2-7 and V is TRBV7-8, with 13 nucleotides matching TRBD2. The CDR3 is 15 amino acids. Germline lookup yields CDR1 SGHVS and CDR2 FQNEAQ. The J segment lost 4 bases and the V segment lost 5 bases, leaving 5 bases of the junction unmatched. In DNA form, the CDR3 reads TGTGCCAGCAGCCCTTGGACTAGCGGGAGTTACGAGCAGTACTTC. Residues: CASSPWTSGSYEQYF.

The chain couples TRBV10-3 to TRBJ1-1; TRBD1 might be the D (6 bases). The CDR3 runs 14 residues. Trimming removed 3 bases at V and 8 bases at J, with 16 bases between. Germline V gives CDR1 ENHRY, CDR2 SYGVKD. CDR3 nucleotides: TGTGCCATCAGTGACAGGGGATTAAGTTCCGAAGCTTTCTTT. Its protein is CAISDRGLSSEAFF.

This sequence joins TRBV12-3 or TRBV12-4 and TRBJ1-2, with TRBD1 matching 8 bases. Unmatched junction bases numbered 5, after V lost 6 bases and J lost 5 bases. The CDR3 consists of 13 residues. The CDR3 region has the DNA TGTGCCAGCAGACAGGGGGAATGGTATGGCTACACCTTC. This gives the protein CASRQGEWYGYTF.

The chain combines TRBV15 with TRBJ2-1; D is ambiguous. The germline V and J ends were trimmed by 1 base and 10 bases, with 11 bases remaining between them. CDR3 length: 13 amino acids. Germline values: CDR1 LNHNV, CDR2 YYDKDF (reference sequence). The CDR3 nucleotides are TGTGCCACCAGCAGAGGAGTAGCTGGGGAGCAGTTCTTC. As protein: CATSRGVAGEQFF.

V usage is TRBV6-2 or TRBV6-3 and J usage is TRBJ2-2; 7 bases are shared with TRBD2. The germline V gene encodes CDR1 MNHEY and CDR2 SVGEGT. V gave up 5 bases and J gave up 4 bases; unmatched junction bases: 10. The CDR3 runs to 16 residues. Here the CDR3 reads CASSKLALGVTGELFF. The CDR3 DNA reads TGTGCCAGCAGTAAACTAGCGTTAGGGGTCACCGGGGAGCTGTTTTTT.

The chain uses TRBV19 and TRBJ1-5; the D gene is possibly TRBD1 (5 bases). Trimming took off 7 bases at V and 2 bases at J, with 15 bases between the two ends. Germline CDR1 LNHDA, CDR2 SQIVND (reference sequence). CDR3 length: 15 amino acids. CDR3 sequence (DNA): TGTGCCAGTAACCCCCGGCAGGGTCGCAATCAGCCCCAGCATTTT. It specifies CASNPRQGRNQPQHF.

The genes are TRBV11-2 and TRBJ1-6, with a weak D call TRBD1 (6 bases). V was cut by 3 bases and J by 5 bases, with 8 bases left in between. Germline loops: CDR1 SGHAT, CDR2 FQNNGV. The CDR3 has 14 residues. CDR3 sequence reads: CASSFGQHNSPLHF. The CDR3 DNA is TGTGCCAGCAGCTTTGGACAGCATAATTCACCCCTCCACTTT.

The chain uses TRBV14 and TRBJ2-7, with unresolved D. The CDR3 is made up of 13 amino acids. In germline, CDR1 is SGHDN, CDR2 FVKESK. V was cut by 5 bases and J by 0 bases, with 8 bases left in between. Written as DNA, the CDR3 is TGTGCCAGCAGCGACATGATCTCCTACGAGCAGTACTTC. Its protein product is CASSDMISYEQYF.